This TCR beta chain was found in a study of blood T cell repertoires in COVID-19. Seattle patients were enrolled during active infection and followed longitudinally. Germline loops: CDR1 KGHDR, CDR2 SFDVKD. The CDR3 spans 14 residues. Trimming took 7 bases from V and 4 from J, leaving 13 bases between them. Some clones are missing from TCRdb's copy, which holds only in-frame ones; the method was immunoSEQ multiplex PCR. The sample records 55,000 to 70,000 clones, roughly nine tenths being singletons. This sequence originates from a woman older than 75 with COVID-19, enrolled during active disease. The chain links TRBV24-1 to TRBJ2-1; D is possibly TRBD1 (5 bases). Specimen: peripheral blood. The CDR3: CATSGTGPYNEQFF. CDR3 nucleotides: TGTGCCACCAGCGGTACAGGACCTTACAATGAGCAGTTCTTC.